These T cell receptor beta chains were read from a single sample in a study of cytomegalovirus exposure and HLA in healthy donors. Measured with immunoSEQ multiplex PCR; TCRdb has only the in-frame clones, and not every one. The sample holds about 150,000 clones, about 87% seen once. Input material: PBMCs. The receptors were gathered from a woman in her 30s in good health and CMV-seropositive. Both conserved end residues are trimmed from each CDR3. Each record gives: V gene, J gene, CDR3 protein.

V: TRBV28
J: TRBJ1-5
CDR3: ASHEGNQPQH

V: TRBV5-1
J: TRBJ1-4
CDR3: ASSPDRVTGEQLF

V: TRBV6-5
J: TRBJ2-7
CDR3: ASSSLTDRTYEQY

V: TRBV9
J: TRBJ1-2
CDR3: ASSSDRGDYGYT

V: TRBV19
J: TRBJ2-3
CDR3: ASSSGGWSTDTQY

V: TRBV5-4
J: TRBJ2-7
CDR3: ASSPGQRYEQY

V: TRBV9
J: TRBJ2-2
CDR3: ASSVSGLAGGPDTGELF

V: TRBV2
J: TRBJ2-1
CDR3: ASSEAPGLSYNEQF

V: TRBV6-6
J: TRBJ1-2
CDR3: ASSYNDRNYGYT

V: TRBV5-1
J: TRBJ2-1
CDR3: ASSIVPGQGNEQF

V: TRBV6-1
J: TRBJ1-1
CDR3: ASSEASWGGLNTEAF

V: TRBV10-3
J: TRBJ1-5
CDR3: AISERTGPYSNQPQH

V: TRBV19
J: TRBJ1-1
CDR3: ASSLKGQVNTEAF

V: TRBV2
J: TRBJ1-5
CDR3: ASSRDRSNQPQH

V: TRBV4-1
J: TRBJ2-5
CDR3: ASSQSGGATSETQY

V: TRBV7-9
J: TRBJ2-7
CDR3: ASSPGQGNRYEQY

V: TRBV7-9
J: TRBJ1-4
CDR3: ASSLGPPNEKLF

V: TRBV2
J: TRBJ2-7
CDR3: ASSEVWGTSYEQY

V: TRBV29-1
J: TRBJ2-5
CDR3: SVEDSGSSETQY

V: TRBV27
J: TRBJ2-7
CDR3: ASSWGRPGQGTYEQY

V: TRBV4-1
J: TRBJ1-2
CDR3: ASSETGGNYGYT

V: TRBV5-4
J: TRBJ1-5
CDR3: ASSSGGNQPQH

V: TRBV9
J: TRBJ2-2
CDR3: ASSPSTGGWTSGRSRELF

V: TRBV11-2
J: TRBJ2-1
CDR3: ASSPTGEGYYNEQF

V: TRBV5-1
J: TRBJ2-7
CDR3: ASSSLGSSGVTYEQY

V: TRBV6-1
J: TRBJ2-7
CDR3: ASSGTGSNWGEQY

V: TRBV14
J: TRBJ2-7
CDR3: ASSQRDANSYEQY

V: TRBV19
J: TRBJ1-6
CDR3: ASSPTHGRGNSPLH

V: TRBV19
J: TRBJ2-3
CDR3: ASSIIHSSTDTQY

V: TRBV2
J: TRBJ2-5
CDR3: ASSGRLGETQY

V: TRBV6-1
J: TRBJ2-1
CDR3: ASSERTSPSYNEQF

V: TRBV27
J: TRBJ2-7
CDR3: ASSKQGLADYEQY